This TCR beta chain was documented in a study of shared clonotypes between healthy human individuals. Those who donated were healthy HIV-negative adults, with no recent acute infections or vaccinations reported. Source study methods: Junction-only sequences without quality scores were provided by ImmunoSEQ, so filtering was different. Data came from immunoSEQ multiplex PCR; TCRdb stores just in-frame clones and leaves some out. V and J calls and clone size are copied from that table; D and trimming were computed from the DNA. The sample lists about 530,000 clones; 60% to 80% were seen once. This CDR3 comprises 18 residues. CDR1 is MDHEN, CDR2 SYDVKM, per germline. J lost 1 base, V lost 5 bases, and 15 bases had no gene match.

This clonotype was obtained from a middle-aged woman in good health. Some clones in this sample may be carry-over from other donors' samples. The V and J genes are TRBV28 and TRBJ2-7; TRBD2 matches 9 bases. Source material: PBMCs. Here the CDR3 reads CASSPMTSGFISSYEQYF. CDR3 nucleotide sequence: TGTGCCAGCAGTCCCATGACTAGCGGTTTTATCTCGTCCTACGAGCAGTACTTC.